The 21 T cell receptor beta chains below all came from one sample that was sequenced in a study of T-cell memory formation after mild COVID-19. TCRdb independently ran MiXCR on the 5' RACE reads; one entry per CDR3 protein. The sample contains approximately 300,000 distinct CDR3 sequences, 8.2% of which appear only once. The material sequenced was PBMCs or a T cell subset sorted from them (not recorded which). The receptor set was obtained from a young man who had mild COVID-19 (a few samples of this study predate the infection). Cell type and time point are not known.

This clonotype has only a few counts. V is TRBV4-1 and J is TRBJ1-2; D not resolved. Trimming took off 4 bases at V and 5 bases at J, with 17 bases between the two ends. This CDR3 is built from 15 residues. Per the germline V gene, CDR1 is MGHRA and CDR2 is YSYEKL. The CDR3 sequence is CASSRQERLGYGYTF. The CDR3 DNA reads as TGCGCCAGCAGCCGCCAGGAACGCTTAGGGTATGGCTACACCTTC.

This clonotype was seen more than once but under ten times. The V and J genes are TRBV7-3 and TRBJ2-2; D remains ambiguous. Trimming took off 3 bases at V and 6 bases at J, with 8 bases between the two ends. This CDR3 region has 13 residues. Looked up from germline, CDR1 is SGHTA and CDR2 is FQGTGA. CDR3 in amino acids: CASSFGASGELFF. CDR3 in DNA: TGTGCCAGCAGCTTTGGAGCGTCCGGGGAGCTGTTTTTT.

V gene TRBV6-5 combines with J gene TRBJ1-1; D remains ambiguous. Germline V gene data show CDR1 as MNHEY and CDR2 as SVGAGI. CDR3 length: 13 amino acids. V was pared by 3 bases and J by 0 bases, with 5 bases between. This chain's CDR3 is CASSYVMNTEAFF. CDR3 DNA sequence: TGTGCCAGCAGTTATGTGATGAACACTGAAGCTTTCTTT.

The chain couples TRBV11-2 to TRBJ1-2; D possibly corresponds to TRBD1 (5 bases). The CDR3 runs to 15 residues. V was pared by 5 bases and J by 2 bases, with 15 bases between. The germline V gene encodes CDR1 SGHAT and CDR2 FQNNGV. The DNA of the CDR3 is TGTGCCAGCAGCCGAGCCGGGGGACGGAACTATGGCTACACCTTC. This sequence encodes CASSRAGGRNYGYTF.

Many counts were recorded for this clonotype. The chain couples TRBV6-5 to TRBJ1-5, with a tentative D call TRBD1 (6 bases). This CDR3 has 15 residues. Germline V lookup: CDR1 MNHEY, CDR2 SVGAGI. V gave up 4 bases and J gave up 7 bases, with 17 bases separating them. CDR3 DNA: TGTGCCAGCAGTTTACTCCTGGGGGCAGGACAGCCCCAGCATTTT. This sequence encodes CASSLLLGAGQPQHF.

In this sample, this clonotype turned up many times. The chain links TRBV14 to TRBJ1-2, with D tentatively TRBD1 (5 bases). CDR1 and CDR2 from the germline V gene are SGHDN and FVKESK. This CDR3 is 14 amino acids long. V lost 4 bases, J lost 4 bases, and 13 bases lay in between. The CDR3 region has the DNA TGTGCCAGCAGCCCGGCACTGGGGGGCTATGGCTACACCTTC. Protein: CASSPALGGYGYTF. Filled out from reference TRBV14 and TRBJ1-2, the complete variable domain reads EAGVTQFPSHSVIEKGQTVTLRCDPISGHDNLYWYRRVMGKEIKFLLHFVKESKQDESGMPNNRFLAERTGGTYSTLKVQPAELEDSGVYFCASSPALGGYGYTFGSGTRLTVV.

The chain uses TRBV6-6 and TRBJ1-3; D possibly corresponds to TRBD1 (5 bases). Per the germline V gene, CDR1 is MNHNY and CDR2 is SVGAGI (reference sequence). This CDR3 has 14 amino acids. V lost 2 bases and J lost 1, with 6 bases in between. CDR3 DNA sequence: TGTGCCAGCAGTTACCAGGGTTCTGGAAACACCATATATTTT. Protein sequence: CASSYQGSGNTIYF.

The table lists this clonotype with many counts. CDR3 DNA sequence: TGTGCCAGCAGCGTAAACTCCGAGGGAAAAGCTTTCTTT. Its translation: CASSVNSEGKAFF. The J gene is TRBJ1-1, the V gene TRBV9; D is unclear. Trimming took off 1 base at V and 9 bases at J, with 13 bases between the two ends. Germline V lookup: CDR1 SGDLS, CDR2 YYNGEE. CDR3 size: 13 residues.

The J gene is TRBJ2-7, the V gene TRBV4-1; 8 nucleotides line up with TRBD1. The CDR3 consists of 15 residues. Looked up from germline, CDR1 is MGHRA and CDR2 is YSYEKL. With V trimmed by 4 bases and J by 7 bases, 12 bases remained unmatched. The chain's CDR3 is CASSRPRDRSNEQYV. CDR3 bases: TGCGCCAGCAGCCGTCCCCGGGACAGGTCAAATGAGCAGTACGTC.

The chain carries TRBV6-2 or TRBV6-3 and TRBJ1-1; maybe TRBD1 (5 bases). This CDR3 comprises 13 residues. Looked up from germline, CDR1 is MNHEY and CDR2 is SVGEGT. V was trimmed by 10 bases and J by 5 bases, leaving 17 bases between them. The CDR3 is CAISRGVKTEAFF. The CDR3, as DNA: TGTGCCATTTCCCGGGGGGTAAAGACTGAAGCTTTCTTT.

The chain combines TRBV9 with TRBJ1-2; D not certain. V lost 0 bases to trimming and J lost 8 bases, with 17 bases between them. The CDR3 consists of 15 residues. Germline V gene sequence: CDR1 SGDLS, CDR2 YYNGEE. CDR3 DNA sequence: TGTGCCAGCAGCGTAGAGGGATTTAACCCATGGGGCTACACCTTC. Its protein is CASSVEGFNPWGYTF.

The V call is TRBV5-1, the J call TRBJ1-2, with TRBD1 identical over 7 bases. This CDR3 region has 13 residues. J gave up 4 bases and V 4 bases, and 4 bases lay outside the gene matches. Germline CDR1 is SGHRS and CDR2 is YFSETQ. The CDR3 reads CASSVDRAYGYTF. The CDR3 DNA sequence: TGCGCCAGCAGCGTTGACAGGGCCTATGGCTACACCTTC.

This clonotype was picked up many times. V is TRBV4-2 and J is TRBJ2-7, with 9 bases aligning to TRBD1. The CDR3 runs to 15 residues. Germline trimming cut 4 bases from V and 6 bases from J; bases unmatched to any gene: 10. Germline CDR1 LGHNA, CDR2 YNFKEQ. CDR3 sequence reads: CASSPETGGVGEQYF. The CDR3 nucleotides read TGTGCCAGCAGCCCAGAGACAGGGGGAGTGGGCGAGCAGTACTTC.

This clonotype has a handful of counts. V gene TRBV20-1 combines with J gene TRBJ1-6; 7 bases map to TRBD1. Looked up from germline, CDR1 is DFQATT and CDR2 is SNEGSKA (reference sequence). V trimming: 3 bases; J trimming: 7 bases; junction bases outside the gene matches: 9. CDR3 length: 15 residues. Written as DNA, the CDR3 is TGCAGTGCTAGCACAACAGGGGACGTAAATTCACCCCTCCACTTT. Protein product: CSASTTGDVNSPLHF.

This clonotype showed up just a few times. The V and J genes are TRBV4-1 and TRBJ1-5; possibly TRBD1 for D (5 bases). Trimming shortened V by 2 bases and J by 3 bases, and 14 bases separated the two germline ends. The CDR3 has 16 amino acids. Looked up from germline, CDR1 is MGHRA and CDR2 is YSYEKL. The CDR3 DNA reads TGCGCCAGCAGCCAACCCACCACAGGACTCAATCAGCCCCAGCATTTT. This codes for CASSQPTTGLNQPQHF.

The genes are TRBV7-6 and TRBJ2-2; TRBD2 aligns across 13 bases. The CDR3 spans 17 residues. Germline V gene sequence: CDR1 SGHVS, CDR2 FNYEAQ. J gave up 6 bases and V 5 bases, and 9 bases lay outside the gene matches. The CDR3 nucleotides read TGTGCCAGCAGCGATCGCACTAGCGGGGGGGCCGCCGGGGAGCTGTTTTTT. Amino acids: CASSDRTSGGAAGELFF.

This clonotype appeared a few times. The rearrangement uses TRBV7-3 and TRBJ1-3, with D hard to call. V was cut by 2 bases and J by 2 bases, with 4 bases left in between. This CDR3 region has 13 residues. Germline assignment: CDR1 SGHTA and CDR2 FQGTGA. DNA for the CDR3: TGTGCCAGCAGCTTAGATCCTGGAAACACCATATATTTT. It codes for CASSLDPGNTIYF.

This clonotype was observed a handful of times. The chain joins TRBV10-3 to TRBJ2-2; possibly TRBD1 or TRBD2 for D (5 bases each). This CDR3 has 13 residues. Trimming shortened V by 7 bases and J by 5 bases, and 11 bases separated the two germline ends. CDR1 and CDR2 from the germline V gene are ENHRY and SYGVKD. The CDR3 sequence: CAINSGGTGELFF. The CDR3 DNA reads as TGTGCCATCAATAGTGGGGGAACCGGGGAGCTGTTTTTT.

At least ten counts were recorded for this clonotype. The chain uses TRBV4-1 and TRBJ1-1; the D gene is possibly TRBD1 (5 bases). CDR1 is MGHRA, CDR2 YSYEKL, per germline. V lost 0 bases and J lost 5, with 16 bases in between. The CDR3 loop spans 16 amino acids. The CDR3 here is CASSQEGSLWGTEAFF. The DNA for the CDR3 is TGCGCCAGCAGCCAAGAAGGGAGCCTTTGGGGGACTGAAGCTTTCTTT.

This clonotype occurred a few times. The chain joins TRBV2 to TRBJ2-3, with TRBD2 matching 7 bases. Trimming at V came to 10 bases and at J to 2 bases, leaving 9 bases not matched to a gene. CDR1 and CDR2 (germline): SNHLY, FYNNEI. This CDR3 region has 14 residues. The DNA of the CDR3 is TGTGCCAAAAGTGGACTAGGAATCACAGATACGCAGTATTTT. It codes for CAKSGLGITDTQYF. The whole variable domain, remainder taken from reference TRBV2 and TRBJ2-3, is EPEVTQTPSHQVTQMGQEVILRCVPISNHLYFYWYRQILGQKVEFLVSFYNNEISEKSEIFDDQFSVERPDGSNFTLKIRSTKLEDSAMYFCAKSGLGITDTQYFGPGTRLTVL.

The rearrangement joins TRBV18 to TRBJ1-2; 10 bases agree with TRBD1. This CDR3 is 15 amino acids long. V shed 5 bases, J shed 4 bases, and the junction held 7 bases outside the gene matches. The germline CDR1 and CDR2 sequences are KGHSH and LQKENI. The CDR3 nucleotides read TGTGCCAGCTCAACGACAGGGGGCACTGGCTATGGCTACACCTTC. This encodes CASSTTGGTGYGYTF. The full variable domain, with the rest looked up from reference TRBV18 and TRBJ1-2, is NAGVMQNPRHLVRRRGQEARLRCSPMKGHSHVYWYRQLPEEGLKFMVYLQKENIIDESGMPKERFSAEFPKEGPSILRIQQVVRGDSAAYFCASSTTGGTGYGYTFGSGTRLTVV.